This passage covers 11 T cell receptor beta chains from one sample sequenced in a study of T cells after posttransplantation cyclophosphamide. Assay used: immunoSEQ multiplex PCR; TCRdb lists only in-frame clones, some missing. This sample has fewer than 25,000 clones, with roughly 83% found just once. Sequences were obtained from PBMCs. The receptors here all came from a woman aged 55-70 years with a blood cancer, CMV-positive, and with a related stem cell donor.

V is TRBV10-3 and J is TRBJ2-7, with D unclear. Per germline, CDR1 ENHRY and CDR2 SYGVKD. V was pared by 8 bases and J by 6 bases, with 11 bases between. The length of the CDR3 is 11 residues. In nucleotides, the CDR3 is TGTGCCATCGGTCGTAGTGGCGAGCAGTACTTC. It yields the protein CAIGRSGEQYF.

The V call is TRBV7-9, the J call TRBJ1-2, with TRBD1 matching over 7 bases. J gave up 4 bases and V 5 bases, and 10 bases lay outside the gene matches. The CDR3 loop spans 15 amino acids. Germline assignment: CDR1 SEHNR and CDR2 FQNEAQ (reference sequence). In DNA form, the CDR3 reads TGTGCCAGCAGCCCCACAGGGGCCTACCGCTATGGCTACACCTTC. It encodes CASSPTGAYRYGYTF.

V and J are TRBV5-5 and TRBJ2-2; D may be TRBD1 (6 bases). Trimming took 3 bases from V and 1 from J, leaving 13 bases between them. The CDR3 is 16 residues long. The V gene's germline CDR1 is SGHKS and CDR2 YYEKEE (reference sequence). The chain's CDR3 is CASSSATGQNTGELFF. CDR3 nucleotide sequence: TGTGCCAGCAGCTCGGCGACAGGCCAGAACACCGGGGAGCTGTTTTTT.

V is TRBV6-1 and J is TRBJ2-3, with D tentatively TRBD2 (6 bases). The germline V gene has CDR1 MNHNS and CDR2 SASEGT. There are 16 residues in the CDR3. The ends were cut back, 2 bases at V and 0 bases at J, with 12 bases in the middle. As DNA, the CDR3 is TGTGCCAGCAGTGAAATCCCCGGGACTAGCACAGATACGCAGTATTTT. Encoded protein: CASSEIPGTSTDTQYF.

The chain carries TRBV29-1 and TRBJ1-2, with 8 bases that match TRBD1. Losses at the gene ends were 4 bases for V and 5 bases for J; bases not matched to a gene: 9. This CDR3 is built from 14 residues. The germline V gene has CDR1 SQVTM and CDR2 ANQGSEA. The CDR3 protein is CSVAQRQGLYGYTF. The CDR3 DNA reads TGCAGCGTTGCCCAGCGACAGGGGCTTTATGGCTACACCTTC.

CDR3 region: CASSLSYLRVIAGGETQYF. The CDR3, as DNA: TGCGCCAGCAGCTTGAGTTATCTACGCGTAATAGCGGGCGGGGAGACCCAGTACTTC. This rearrangement joins TRBV5-1 to TRBJ2-5; 7 positions agree with TRBD2. CDR1 and CDR2 from the germline V gene are SGHRS and YFSETQ. V gave up 1 base and J gave up 5 bases; unmatched junction bases: 20. The CDR3 sequence is 19 residues long.

The rearrangement uses TRBV4-2 and TRBJ2-2; the D gene is possibly TRBD2 (5 bases). The CDR3 extends over 15 amino acids. Germline-derived CDR1 and CDR2 are LGHNA and YNFKEQ. The V end lost 4 bases, the J end lost 5 bases, and 14 bases lay between the germline ends. The CDR3 here is CASSPRYGDTGELFF. DNA of the CDR3: TGTGCCAGCAGCCCAAGATACGGGGATACCGGGGAGCTGTTTTTT.

This clone was recorded once. The gene calls are TRBV9 and TRBJ2-7, with 12 nucleotides matching TRBD2. Germline CDR1 and CDR2: SGDLS and YYNGEE. V gave up 4 bases and J gave up 3 bases; unmatched junction bases: 8. The CDR3 sequence is 16 residues long. The CDR3 loop is CASSSSGTSGFYEQYF. In DNA form, the CDR3 reads TGTGCCAGCAGCTCCTCCGGGACTAGCGGGTTCTACGAGCAGTACTTC.

This clone showed up just once. The chain recombines TRBV2 with TRBJ2-7; TRBD2 aligns across 11 bases. This CDR3 contains 14 residues. Germline V gene data show CDR1 as SNHLY and CDR2 as FYNNEI. V shed 6 bases, J shed 6 bases, and the junction held 7 bases outside the gene matches. The CDR3 reads CASRRLAGIGEQYF. CDR3 nucleotide sequence: TGTGCCAGCAGACGACTAGCGGGAATAGGCGAGCAGTACTTC.

The chain couples TRBV5-4 to TRBJ2-1, with D maybe TRBD1 (6 bases). V was cut by 4 bases and J by 9 bases, with 11 bases left in between. The germline V gene has CDR1 SGHNT and CDR2 YYREEE (reference sequence). The CDR3 sequence is 12 residues long. CDR3 DNA sequence: TGTGCCAGCAGCCTGCAGGGGTTTGAGCAGTTCTTC. Encoded protein: CASSLQGFEQFF.

This chain uses TRBV19 with TRBJ1-1; tentative D call: TRBD1 (6 bases). Germline V CDR1 and CDR2: LNHDA, SQIVND (reference sequence). V lost 5 bases, J lost 4 bases, and 17 bases lay in between. The length of the CDR3 is 15 residues. The CDR3 spells CASSASAGVGTEAFF. DNA for the CDR3: TGTGCCAGTAGTGCCTCCGCAGGGGTGGGCACTGAAGCTTTCTTT. Supplemented by reference TRBV19 and TRBJ1-1, the full variable domain reads DGGITQSPKYLFRKEGQNVTLSCEQNLNHDAMYWYRQDPGQGLRLIYYSQIVNDFQKGDIAEGYSVSREKKESFPLTVTSAQKNPTAFYLCASSASAGVGTEAFFGQGTRLTVV.